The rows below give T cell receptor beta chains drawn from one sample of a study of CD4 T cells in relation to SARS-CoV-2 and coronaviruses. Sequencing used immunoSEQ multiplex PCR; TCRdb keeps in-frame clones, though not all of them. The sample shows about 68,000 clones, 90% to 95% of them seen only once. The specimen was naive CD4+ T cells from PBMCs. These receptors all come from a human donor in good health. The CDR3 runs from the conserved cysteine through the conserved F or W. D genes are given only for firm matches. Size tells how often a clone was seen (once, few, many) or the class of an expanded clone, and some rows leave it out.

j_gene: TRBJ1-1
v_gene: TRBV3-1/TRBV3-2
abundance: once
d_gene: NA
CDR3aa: CASSHRQMNTEAFF
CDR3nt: TGTGCCAGCAGCCATAGACAGATGAACACTGAAGCTTTCTTT

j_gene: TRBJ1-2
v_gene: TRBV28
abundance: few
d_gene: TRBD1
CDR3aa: CASSLGPDRGGYGYTF
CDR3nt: TGTGCCAGCAGTTTGGGGCCGGACAGGGGGGGCTATGGCTACACCTTC

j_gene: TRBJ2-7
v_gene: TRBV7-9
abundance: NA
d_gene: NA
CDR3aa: CASHRAGSYEQYF
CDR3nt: TGTGCCAGCCACAGGGCCGGGTCCTACGAGCAGTACTTC

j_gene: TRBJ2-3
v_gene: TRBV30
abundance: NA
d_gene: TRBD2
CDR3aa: CAWSLPGLAVVDTQYF
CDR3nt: TGTGCCTGGAGTCTACCGGGACTAGCGGTAGTAGATACGCAGTATTTT

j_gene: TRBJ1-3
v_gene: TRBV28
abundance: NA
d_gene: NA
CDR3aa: CASSLAGIQGNTIYF
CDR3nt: TGTGCCAGCAGTTTGGCAGGAATTCAGGGAAACACCATATATTTT

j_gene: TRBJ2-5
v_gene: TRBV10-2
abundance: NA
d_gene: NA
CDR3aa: CASKPLPGLQETQYF
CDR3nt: TGCGCCAGCAAACCGCTGCCGGGATTACAAGAGACCCAGTACTTC

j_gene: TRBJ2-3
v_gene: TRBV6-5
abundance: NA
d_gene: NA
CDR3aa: CASRRDTRAYF
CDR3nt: TGTGCCAGCAGGCGGGACACCCGGGCGTATTTT

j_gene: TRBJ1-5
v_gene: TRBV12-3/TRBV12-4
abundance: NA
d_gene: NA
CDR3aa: CASSLRGQPQHF
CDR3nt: TGTGCCAGCAGTTTAAGAGGTCAGCCCCAGCATTTT

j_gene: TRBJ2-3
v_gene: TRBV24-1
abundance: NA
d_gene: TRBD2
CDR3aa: CATGKTSGSTDTQYF
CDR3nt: TGTGCCACCGGAAAGACTAGCGGCAGCACAGATACGCAGTATTTT

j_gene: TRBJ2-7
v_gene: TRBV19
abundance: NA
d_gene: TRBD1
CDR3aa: CASSYRPGTGGYEQYF
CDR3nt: TGTGCCAGTAGTTACAGACCCGGGACAGGGGGCTACGAGCAGTACTTC

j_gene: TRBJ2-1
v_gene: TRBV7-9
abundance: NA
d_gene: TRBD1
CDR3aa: CASSLAPGQGGYNEQFF
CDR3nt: TGTGCCAGCAGCTTAGCGCCGGGACAGGGGGGGTACAATGAGCAGTTCTTC

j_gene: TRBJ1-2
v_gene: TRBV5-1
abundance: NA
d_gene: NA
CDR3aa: CASEPGGSERYTF
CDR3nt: TGCGCCAGCGAACCTGGTGGCTCCGAGCGCTACACCTTC

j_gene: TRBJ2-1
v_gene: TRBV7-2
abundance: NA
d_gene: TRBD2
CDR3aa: CASSLVFSQRGNEQFF
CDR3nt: TGTGCCAGCAGCTTAGTGTTCTCGCAGCGGGGCAATGAGCAGTTCTTC

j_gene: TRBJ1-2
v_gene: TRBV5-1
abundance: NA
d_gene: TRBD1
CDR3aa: CASSSDRPYGYTF
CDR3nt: TGCGCCAGCAGCTCGGACAGGCCCTATGGCTACACCTTC

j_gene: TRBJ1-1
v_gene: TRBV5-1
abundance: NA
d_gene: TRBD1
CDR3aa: CASSFAVGGGNTEAFF
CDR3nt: TGCGCCAGCAGCTTTGCGGTAGGGGGCGGGAACACTGAAGCTTTCTTT

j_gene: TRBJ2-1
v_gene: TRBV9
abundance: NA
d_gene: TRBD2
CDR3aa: CASSVEAAGGSEQFF
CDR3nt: TGTGCCAGCAGCGTAGAGGCAGCGGGGGGAAGTGAGCAGTTCTTC

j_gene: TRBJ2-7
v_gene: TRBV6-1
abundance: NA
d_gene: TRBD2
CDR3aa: CASSEGLADLSSYEQYF
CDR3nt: TGTGCCAGCAGTGAGGGACTAGCGGACCTGAGCTCCTACGAGCAGTACTTC

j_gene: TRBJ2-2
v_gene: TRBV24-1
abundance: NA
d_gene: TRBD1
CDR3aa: CATSDPGQGVPGELFF
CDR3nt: TGTGCCACCAGTGATCCGGGACAGGGGGTCCCCGGGGAGCTGTTTTTT

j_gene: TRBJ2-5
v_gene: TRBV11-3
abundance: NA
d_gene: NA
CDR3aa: CASSQGETQYF
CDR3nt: TGTGCCAGCAGCCAGGGGGAGACCCAGTACTTC

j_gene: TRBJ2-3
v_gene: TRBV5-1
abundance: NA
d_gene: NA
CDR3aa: CASSLRSTTDTQYF
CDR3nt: TGCGCCAGCAGCTTGCGGAGCACCACAGATACGCAGTATTTT

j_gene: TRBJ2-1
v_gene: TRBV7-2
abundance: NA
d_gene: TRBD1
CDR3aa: CASSIRDREGNEQFF
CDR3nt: TGTGCCAGCAGCATCCGGGACAGGGAAGGGAATGAGCAGTTCTTC

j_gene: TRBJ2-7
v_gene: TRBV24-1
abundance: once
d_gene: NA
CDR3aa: CATSDSARAGEEQYF
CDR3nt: TGTGCCACCAGTGATTCGGCCAGGGCAGGCGAGGAGCAGTACTTC

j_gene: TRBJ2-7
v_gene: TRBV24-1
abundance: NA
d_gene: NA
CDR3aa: CATSADYGEQYF
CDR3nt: TGTGCCACCAGTGCGGACTATGGCGAGCAGTACTTC

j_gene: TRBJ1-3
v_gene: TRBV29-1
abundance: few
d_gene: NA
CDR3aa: CSVGDTSSGNTIYF
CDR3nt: TGCAGCGTAGGGGACACGAGCTCTGGAAACACCATATATTTT

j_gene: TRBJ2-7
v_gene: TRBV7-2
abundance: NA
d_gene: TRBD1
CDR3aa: CASSYRQGKYRLYF
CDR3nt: TGTGCCAGCAGCTACCGACAGGGTAAATATAGGCTGTACTTC

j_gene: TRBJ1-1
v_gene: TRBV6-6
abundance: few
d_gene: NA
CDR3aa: CASSPGGKEAFF
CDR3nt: TGTGCCAGCAGTCCTGGGGGGAAAGAAGCTTTCTTT

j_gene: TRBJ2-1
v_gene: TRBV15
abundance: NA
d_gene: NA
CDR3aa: CATSRDSFNEQFF
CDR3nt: TGTGCCACCAGCCGGGACTCCTTCAATGAGCAGTTCTTC

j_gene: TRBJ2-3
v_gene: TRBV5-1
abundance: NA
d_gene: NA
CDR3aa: CASSPTPQGAYADTQYF
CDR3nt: TGCGCCAGCAGCCCTACCCCACAGGGTGCTTATGCAGATACGCAGTATTTT

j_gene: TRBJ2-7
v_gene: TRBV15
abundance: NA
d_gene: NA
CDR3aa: CATSRGGGGAAYEQYF
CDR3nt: TGTGCCACCAGCAGAGGGGGAGGGGGTGCGGCCTACGAGCAGTACTTC

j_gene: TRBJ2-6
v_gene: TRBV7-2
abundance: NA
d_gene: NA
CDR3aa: CAGGGLSSGANVLTF
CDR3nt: TGTGCAGGCGGAGGGCTGAGCTCTGGGGCCAACGTCCTGACTTTC

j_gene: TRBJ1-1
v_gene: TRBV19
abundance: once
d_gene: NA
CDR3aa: CASSASITGWAFF
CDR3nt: TGTGCCAGTAGTGCGTCAATTACAGGGTGGGCTTTCTTT

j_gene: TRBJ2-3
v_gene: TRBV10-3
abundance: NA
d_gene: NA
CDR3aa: CAIGTGASTDTQYF
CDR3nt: TGTGCCATTGGAACGGGGGCAAGCACAGATACGCAGTATTTT

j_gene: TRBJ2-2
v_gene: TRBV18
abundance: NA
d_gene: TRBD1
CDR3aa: CASSSTGDTGELFF
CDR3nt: TGTGCCAGCTCATCGACAGGGGACACCGGGGAGCTGTTTTTT

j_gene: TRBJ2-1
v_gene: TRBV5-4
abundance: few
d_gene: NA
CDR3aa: CASSSILPLYNEQFF
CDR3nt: TGTGCCAGCAGCTCAATACTCCCTTTGTACAATGAGCAGTTCTTC

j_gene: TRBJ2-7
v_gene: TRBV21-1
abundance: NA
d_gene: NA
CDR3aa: CASSKLPAGHEQYF
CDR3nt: TGTGCCAGCAGCAAACTCCCCGCGGGCCACGAGCAGTACTTC

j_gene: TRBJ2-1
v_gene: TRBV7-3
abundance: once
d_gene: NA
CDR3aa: CASSLQADSYNEQFF
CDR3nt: TGTGCCAGCAGCTTACAAGCGGATTCCTACAATGAGCAGTTCTTC

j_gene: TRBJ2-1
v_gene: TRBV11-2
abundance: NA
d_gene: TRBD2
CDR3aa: CASSFGLAGNNEQFF
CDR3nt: TGTGCCAGCAGCTTTGGGCTAGCGGGGAACAATGAGCAGTTCTTC

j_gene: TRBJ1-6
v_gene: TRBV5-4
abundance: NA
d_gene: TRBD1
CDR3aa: CASSLDRGVSSPLHF
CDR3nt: TGTGCCAGCAGCTTGGACAGGGGAGTAAGTTCACCCCTCCACTTT

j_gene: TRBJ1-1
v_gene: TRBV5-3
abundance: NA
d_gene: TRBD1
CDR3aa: CARSCQGETEAFF
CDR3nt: TGTGCCAGAAGCTGCCAGGGGGAAACTGAAGCTTTCTTT

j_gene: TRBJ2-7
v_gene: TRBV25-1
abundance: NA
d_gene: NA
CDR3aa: CASSTLSYEQYF
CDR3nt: TGTGCCAGCAGTACCCTAAGCTACGAGCAGTACTTC

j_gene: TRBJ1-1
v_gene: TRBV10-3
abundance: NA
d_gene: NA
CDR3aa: CAISEVGDATEAFF
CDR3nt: TGTGCCATCAGTGAAGTAGGGGATGCCACTGAAGCTTTCTTT

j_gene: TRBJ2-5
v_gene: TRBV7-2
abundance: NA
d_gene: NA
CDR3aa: CASSSRRGETQYF
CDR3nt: TGTGCCAGCAGCTCCAGGCGTGGAGAGACCCAGTACTTC

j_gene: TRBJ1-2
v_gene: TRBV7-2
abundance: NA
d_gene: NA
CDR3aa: CASSVGRSWTYGYTF
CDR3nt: TGTGCCAGCAGCGTAGGACGGTCTTGGACATATGGCTACACCTTC

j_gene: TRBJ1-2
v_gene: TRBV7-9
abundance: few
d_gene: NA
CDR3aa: CASSSTGGGLDYGYTF
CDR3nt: TGTGCCAGCAGCTCGACAGGAGGGGGGCTTGACTATGGCTACACCTTC

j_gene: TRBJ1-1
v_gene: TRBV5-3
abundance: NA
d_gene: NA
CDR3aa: CARSTGHPRNTEAFF
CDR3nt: TGTGCCAGAAGCACAGGACACCCCCGGAACACTGAAGCTTTCTTT

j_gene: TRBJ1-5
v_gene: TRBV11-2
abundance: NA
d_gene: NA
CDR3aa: CASSLDFDQPQHF
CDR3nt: TGTGCCAGCAGCTTAGATTTCGATCAGCCCCAGCATTTT

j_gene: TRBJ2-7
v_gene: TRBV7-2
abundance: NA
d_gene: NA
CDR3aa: CASSLELSHLLSSYEQYF
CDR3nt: TGTGCCAGCAGCTTAGAATTGTCCCACCTCCTTTCCTCCTACGAGCAGTACTTC

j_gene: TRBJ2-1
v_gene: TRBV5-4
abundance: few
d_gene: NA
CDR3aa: CASSLAKGNEQFF
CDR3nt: TGTGCCAGCAGCTTGGCGAAAGGCAATGAGCAGTTCTTC